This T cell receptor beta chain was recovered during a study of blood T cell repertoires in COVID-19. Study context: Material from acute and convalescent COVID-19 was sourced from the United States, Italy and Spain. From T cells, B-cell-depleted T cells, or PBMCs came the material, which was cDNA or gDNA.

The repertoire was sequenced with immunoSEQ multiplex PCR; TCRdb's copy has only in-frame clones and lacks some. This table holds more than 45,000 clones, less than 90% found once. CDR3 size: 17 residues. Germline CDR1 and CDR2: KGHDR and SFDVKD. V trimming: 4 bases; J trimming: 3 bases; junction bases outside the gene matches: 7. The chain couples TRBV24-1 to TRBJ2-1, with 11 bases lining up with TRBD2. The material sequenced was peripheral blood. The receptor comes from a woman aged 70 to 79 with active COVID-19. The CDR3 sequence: CATSDQTTSGNYNEQFF. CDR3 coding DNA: TGTGCCACCAGTGACCAGACGACTAGCGGGAACTACAATGAGCAGTTCTTC.